One sample yielded the 13 T cell receptor beta chains listed below, sequenced in a study of CD8 T cells in Susac syndrome. Reverse transcription used 0.5 to 1 ug RNA and random hexamers. A single record per CDR3 protein comes from TCRdb applying MiXCR to the immunoSEQ multiplex PCR reads. Of 120,000 or so distinct CDR3 sequences in the sample, about 93% were seen once. Material for sequencing was CD8+ T cells from PBMCs. The receptors derive from a human donor with Susac syndrome.

The chain joins TRBV6-6 to TRBJ2-6; D is ambiguous. The CDR3 contains 16 residues. The germline V and J ends were trimmed by 2 bases and 4 bases, with 12 bases remaining between them. From germline, CDR1 is MNHNY and CDR2 SVGAGI (reference sequence). The chain's CDR3 is CASSYPGLAGANVLTF. The CDR3 DNA reads TGTGCCAGCAGTTACCCCGGGCTGGCGGGGGCCAACGTCCTGACTTTC.

The chain is built from TRBV2 and TRBJ1-5; TRBD1 aligns across 7 bases. After removal of 5 bases from V and 3 bases from J, the junction contained 4 bases not matched to a gene. CDR3 length equals 14 residues. Germline assignment: CDR1 SNHLY and CDR2 FYNNEI. The CDR3 is CASSRQGYNQPQHF. The CDR3 DNA follows: TGTGCCAGCAGTCGACAGGGCTACAATCAGCCCCAGCATTTT.

The chain uses TRBV6-5 and TRBJ1-1; no clear D. The germline gives CDR1 MNHEY, CDR2 SVGAGI. The CDR3 length is 12 residues. V lost 6 bases, J lost 1 base, and 6 bases lay in between. CDR3 in DNA: TGTGCCAGCAGAATAGGGAACACTGAAGCTTTCTTT. Its translation is CASRIGNTEAFF.

The chain is built from TRBV5-6 and TRBJ2-7; D might be TRBD1 (6 bases). The ends were cut back, 4 bases at V and 3 bases at J, with 17 bases in the middle. From germline, CDR1 is SGHDT and CDR2 YYEEEE. The CDR3 consists of 15 residues. The CDR3 loop reads CASSPDSIGRYEQYF. The CDR3 bases are TGTGCCAGCAGCCCGGACAGTATAGGACGCTACGAGCAGTACTTC.

The rearrangement links TRBV9 to TRBJ2-1; 7 nucleotides align to TRBD1. The germline V gene has CDR1 SGDLS and CDR2 YYNGEE. The CDR3 runs to 16 residues. V was clipped by 4 bases and J by 1 base; unmatched bases: 8. The CDR3 region is CASSPETGMSYNEQFF. CDR3 coding DNA: TGTGCCAGCAGCCCGGAGACAGGGATGTCCTACAATGAGCAGTTCTTC.

V usage is TRBV15 and J usage is TRBJ1-1, with 7 bases lining up with TRBD1. In germline, CDR1 is LNHNV, CDR2 YYDKDF (reference sequence). This CDR3 has 18 amino acids. The J segment lost 2 bases and the V segment lost 0 bases, leaving 12 bases of the junction unmatched. The CDR3 is CATSRDHGTALTNTEAFF. The CDR3 DNA reads TGTGCCACCAGCAGAGATCACGGGACAGCACTTACAAACACTGAAGCTTTCTTT.

The genes are TRBV27 and TRBJ2-5, with no clear D. The CDR3 length is 14 residues. V lost 1 base to trimming and J lost 1 base, with 7 bases between them. The germline CDR1 and CDR2 sequences are MNHEY and SMNVEV (reference sequence). The CDR3 DNA is TGTGCCAGCAGTTTATACTCCTCCCAAGAGACCCAGTACTTC. This gives the protein CASSLYSSQETQYF.

The chain is built from TRBV4-3 and TRBJ1-4, with TRBD1 matching over 8 bases. V gave up 0 bases and J gave up 5 bases; unmatched junction bases: 8. This CDR3 has 17 amino acids. Germline lookup yields CDR1 LGHNA and CDR2 YSLEER. The CDR3 DNA reads as TGCGCCAGCAGCCAAGATCGCCACTCAGGGGGCAATGAAAAACTGTTTTTT. It codes for CASSQDRHSGGNEKLFF.

J is TRBJ2-1 and V is TRBV11-3, with a tentative D call TRBD1 (7 bases). Trimming took 5 bases from V and 8 from J, leaving 19 bases between them. CDR1 SGHNT and CDR2 YENEEA come from the germline V gene. The CDR3 sequence is 15 residues long. This chain's CDR3 is CASSPGGGQGDEQFF. Written as DNA, the CDR3 is TGTGCCAGCAGCCCCGGAGGGGGCCAAGGTGATGAGCAGTTCTTC.

The chain couples TRBV7-8 to TRBJ2-7; 11 bases are a match to TRBD2. J lost 2 bases, V lost 4 bases, and 16 bases had no gene match. This CDR3 contains 19 residues. The germline CDR1 and CDR2 sequences are SGHVS and FQNEAQ. For the CDR3, the DNA is TGTGCCAGCAGCTCACCCACCGGGACTAGCGGACCGCAAACCTACGAGCAGTACTTC. It translates to CASSSPTGTSGPQTYEQYF.

The chain joins TRBV9 to TRBJ2-1; TRBD2 matches at 7 bases. This CDR3 has 12 residues. Germline CDR1 and CDR2: SGDLS and YYNGEE. V was clipped by 7 bases and J by 7 bases; unmatched bases: 5. The CDR3 DNA is TGTGCCAGCGGGAGGGCGGGGAATGAGCAGTTCTTC. Protein: CASGRAGNEQFF.

V gene TRBV2 combines with J gene TRBJ2-7, with D perhaps TRBD2 (6 bases). The CDR3 loop spans 16 amino acids. Trimming pared 10 bases from V and 1 base from J, leaving 23 bases between. Per the germline V gene, CDR1 is SNHLY and CDR2 is FYNNEI. CDR3 sequence reads: CATLKGAGRESYEQYF. CDR3 in DNA: TGTGCCACCTTAAAGGGTGCGGGACGGGAGTCCTACGAGCAGTACTTC.

The V and J genes are TRBV3-1 and TRBJ1-1; D is possibly TRBD1 (5 bases). This CDR3 has 16 amino acids. Germline loops: CDR1 LGHDT, CDR2 YNNKEL (reference sequence). The V gene lost 0 bases and the J gene lost 7 bases, with 18 bases spanning the gap. The CDR3 DNA is TGTGCCAGCAGCCAAGATGCACCAGCAGGGATACTTGAAGCTTTCTTT. Encoded protein: CASSQDAPAGILEAFF.